This T cell receptor beta chain was captured by sequencing in a study of T cell repertoires in aging, cancer and after chemotherapy (dated by TCRdb to between 2019 and 2020). Looking at the study overall: Donors spanned six age groups from 30 or younger to 70 or older, with at least three individuals per group. Around 10 million TCR reads were contained in the full dataset. Healthy donor control TCR repertoires were recorded over several months to years and showed clear clonal overlap across re-sampling. To examine immunoaging and T cell reconstitution after chemotherapy, the study profiled TCR beta repertoires in peripheral blood from healthy donors and cancer patients. Alongside some 96 healthy donors serving as a reference group, the cohort included some 210 cancer patients, of whom 90 to 94 had hematological cancers and 124 had solid cancers. Overall study results and their limits: Median generation probability increased over the chemotherapy interval in both cancer cohorts, suggesting repertoire reconstitution through rebound thymic output. Compared with age-matched healthy donors, untreated patients with either hematological or solid cancers had significantly lower TCR diversity in the blood along with higher clonality. According to the authors, the repertoire data do not allow conclusions to be drawn about immunological memory after chemotherapy. In healthy donors, the decline in TCR diversity with age was mainly due to loss of richness, whereas in cancer patients loss of evenness also played a role.

CDR1 and CDR2 are read off the germline V gene as SGHRS and YFSETQ. From the cysteine through the phenylalanine, the CDR3 covers 16 amino acids. Only the CDR3 DNA is retained, 48 bases long and in frame from the first base. Trimming removed 0 bases from V and 7 bases from J; the gene matches leave 10 bases unexplained. TCR beta rearrangements were amplified from genomic DNA extracted from peripheral blood rather than from sorted cells or RNA. Using a mixed TRB-A/B primer pool, multiplex touch-down PCR amplified rearranged TRB sequences covering the V, D and J segments. Illumina adapters and sample indices were added to the amplicons in two consecutive PCR reactions performed with Phusion HS II polymerase. Amplicons were gel-purified with the NucleoSpin Gel and PCR Clean-up kit, then checked with Qubit and an Agilent 2100 Bioanalyzer. The libraries were sequenced on an Illumina MiSeq with 600-cycle, single-indexed, paired-end runs. The paper's data handling went like this. MiXCR versions 2.12 and 3.0.5 were used to process TRB sequences. A clone was defined as each unique CDR3 nucleotide sequence, and only productive sequences supported by at least two reads were kept. The repertoire metrics were Shannon diversity, evenness, clonality (calculated as one minus evenness), and diversity profiles parameterized by alpha from 0 to 5. The IGoR algorithm was used to calculate generation probabilities for clones in the paired samples taken before and after chemotherapy. In-frame beta chains were kept once TCRdb had trimmed the public reads at Q25 with fastp and called clones with MiXCR. Here each entry gathers all rows of one CDR3 protein and keeps the most common genes and DNA. None of the V and J calls come from the authors' own analysis; TCRdb made them. The sample includes some 8,000 distinct CDR3 sequences, with 25% to 40% observed a single time. Of the sample, approximately 12% is held by the ten largest clones.

Turning to this clonotype: The specificity of this receptor is unknown. The sample holds no much larger clone one base away, and base qualities are not on file.

Sequencing input: blood. The sequence derives from a human donor in good health. The chain is encoded by TRBV5-1 joined to TRBJ2-1; a stretch of 7 junction bases matches TRBD2. The sequence in DNA is TGCGCCAGCAGCTTGGTTTCGCGGGGGAGAATGAATGAGCAGTTCTTC. This sequence encodes CASSLVSRGRMNEQFF.